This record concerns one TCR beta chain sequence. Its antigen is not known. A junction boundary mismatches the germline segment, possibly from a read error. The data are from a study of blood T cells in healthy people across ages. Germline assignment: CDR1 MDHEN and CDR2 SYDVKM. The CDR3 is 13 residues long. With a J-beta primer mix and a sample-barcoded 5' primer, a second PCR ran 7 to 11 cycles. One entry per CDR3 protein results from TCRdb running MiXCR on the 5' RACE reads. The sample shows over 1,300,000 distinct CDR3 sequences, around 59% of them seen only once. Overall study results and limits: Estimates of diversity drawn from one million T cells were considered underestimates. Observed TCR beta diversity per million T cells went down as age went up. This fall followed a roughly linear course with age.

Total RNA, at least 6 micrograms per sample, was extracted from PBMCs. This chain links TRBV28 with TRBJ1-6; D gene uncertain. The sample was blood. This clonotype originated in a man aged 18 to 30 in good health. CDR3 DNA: TGTGTCAGCAGTTTCAGGCGGAATTCACCCCTCCACTTT. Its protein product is CVSSFRRNSPLHF.